This is a list of T cell receptor beta chains from one sample in a study of glioma-infiltrating T cells after dendritic cell vaccination. Repertoires were generated with immunoSEQ multiplex PCR, while TCRdb's copy carries only in-frame clones and drops some. Altogether 85,000 to 100,000 clones are present, roughly 77% being singletons, with the ten largest covering around 2.2%. The sequenced sample was blood, obtained after dendritic cell vaccination. All receptors derive from a human donor with glioblastoma. CDR3s include the opening cysteine and the closing phenylalanine or tryptophan. The D gene is left open where the match is weak. Size tells how often a clone was seen (once, few, many) or the class of an expanded clone, and some rows leave it out.

abundance,d_gene,v_gene,j_gene,CDR3nt,CDR3aa
.,TRBD2,TRBV4-1,TRBJ2-2,TGCGCCAGCAGCCAAGAAGTGCCGCGGGAGGCTAACGGGGAGCTGTTTTTT,CASSQEVPREANGELFF
.,.,TRBV5-4,TRBJ1-1,TGTGCCAGCACCGATAGGTGGACAGCCAAGAACACTGAAGCTTTCTTT,CASTDRWTAKNTEAFF
.,.,TRBV19,TRBJ2-1,TGTGCCAGTAGTATTACATTTTACAATGAGCAGTTCTTC,CASSITFYNEQFF
.,TRBD1,TRBV2,TRBJ2-5,TGTGCCAGCAGTAAACAGGGGGTTTGGGAGACCCAGTACTTC,CASSKQGVWETQYF
few,TRBD1,TRBV7-6,TRBJ2-5,TGTGCCAGCAGCCAGGGGACAGGGGGAGAGACCCAGTACTTC,CASSQGTGGETQYF
once,TRBD1,TRBV6-6,TRBJ1-5,TGTGCCAGCAGTTCCCGGGACAGGGGGAGCAATCAGCCCCAGCATTTT,CASSSRDRGSNQPQHF
.,TRBD1,TRBV4-1,TRBJ1-2,TGCGCCAGCAGCCAGACAGGGAGCGCTAACTATGGCTACACCTTC,CASSQTGSANYGYTF
.,.,TRBV7-8,TRBJ1-6,TGTGCCAGCAGCTTCTCCACAGGGCTGAGCTCCTATAATTCACCCCTCCACTTT,CASSFSTGLSSYNSPLHF
.,TRBD2,TRBV27,TRBJ2-1,TGTGCCAGCAGTCCGACTAGCGGGGGGGTTTTCAATGAGCAGTTCTTC,CASSPTSGGVFNEQFF
.,.,TRBV13,TRBJ2-3,TGTGCCAGCAGCTTAGGTGGGAGTAGCACAGATACGCAGTATTTT,CASSLGGSSTDTQYF
.,TRBD2,TRBV7-9,TRBJ2-1,TGTGCCAGCAGCTTAGGCATGGGGCGGGGGAAGCAGCAGTTCTTC,CASSLGMGRGKQQFF
.,.,TRBV4-1,TRBJ2-2,TGCGCCAGCAGCCAGGGAAGCGGGTCCTACACCGGGGAGCTGTTTTTT,CASSQGSGSYTGELFF
.,TRBD1,TRBV7-8,TRBJ1-2,TGTGCCAGCAGCTTAGGGGGGGAAACAGGGGACTATGGCTACACCTTC,CASSLGGETGDYGYTF